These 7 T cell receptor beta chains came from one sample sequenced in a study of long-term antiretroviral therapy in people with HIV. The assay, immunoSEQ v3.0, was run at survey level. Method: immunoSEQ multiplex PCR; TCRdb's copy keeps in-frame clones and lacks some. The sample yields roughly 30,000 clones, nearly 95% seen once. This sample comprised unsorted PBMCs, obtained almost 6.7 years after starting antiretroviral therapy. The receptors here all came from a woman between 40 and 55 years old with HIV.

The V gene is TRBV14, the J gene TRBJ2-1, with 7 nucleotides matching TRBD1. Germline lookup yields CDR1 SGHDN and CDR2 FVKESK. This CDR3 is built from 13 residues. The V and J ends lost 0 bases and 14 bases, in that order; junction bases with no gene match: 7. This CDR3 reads CASSQEPGTVEFF. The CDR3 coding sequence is TGTGCCAGCAGCCAAGAACCTGGGACAGTCGAGTTCTTC.

CDR3 residues: CASRSRTVENIQYF. In DNA, the CDR3 is TGTGCCAGTAGGTCCCGGACAGTGGAAAACATTCAGTACTTC. The chain carries TRBV19 and TRBJ2-4; tentatively, D is TRBD1 (6 bases). The CDR3 is 14 residues long. The V end lost 6 bases, the J end lost 5 bases, and 14 bases lay between the germline ends. The V gene's germline CDR1 is LNHDA and CDR2 SQIVND (reference sequence).

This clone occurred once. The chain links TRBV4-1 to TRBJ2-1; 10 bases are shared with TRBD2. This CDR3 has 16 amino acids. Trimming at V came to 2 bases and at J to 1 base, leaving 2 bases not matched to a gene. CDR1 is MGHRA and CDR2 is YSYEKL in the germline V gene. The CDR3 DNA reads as TGCGCCAGCAGCCAACTAGCGGGGGTGTCCTACAATGAGCAGTTCTTC. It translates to CASSQLAGVSYNEQFF.

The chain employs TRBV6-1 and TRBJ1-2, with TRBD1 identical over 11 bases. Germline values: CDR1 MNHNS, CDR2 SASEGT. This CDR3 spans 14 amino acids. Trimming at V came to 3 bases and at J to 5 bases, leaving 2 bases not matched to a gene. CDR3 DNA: TGTGCCAGCAGTGACGGACAGGGGGCTTATGGCTACACCTTC. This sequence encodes CASSDGQGAYGYTF.

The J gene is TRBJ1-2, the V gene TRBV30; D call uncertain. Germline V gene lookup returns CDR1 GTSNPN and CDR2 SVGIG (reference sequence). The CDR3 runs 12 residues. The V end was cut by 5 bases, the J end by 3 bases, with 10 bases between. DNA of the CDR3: TGTGCCTGGGAGATTCGTCACTATGGCTACACCTTC. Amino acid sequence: CAWEIRHYGYTF. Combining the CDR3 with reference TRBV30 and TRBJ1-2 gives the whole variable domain SQTIHQWPATLVQPVGSPLSLECTVEGTSNPNLYWYRQAAGRGLQLLFYSVGIGQISSEVPQNLSASRPQDRQFILSSKKLLLSDSGFYLCAWEIRHYGYTFGSGTRLTVV.

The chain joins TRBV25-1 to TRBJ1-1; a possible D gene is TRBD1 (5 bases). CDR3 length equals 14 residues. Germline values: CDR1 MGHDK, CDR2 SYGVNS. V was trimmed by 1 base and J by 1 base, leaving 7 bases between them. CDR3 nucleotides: TGTGCCAGCAGTGAATTCGGGGGGAACACTGAAGCTTTCTTT. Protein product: CASSEFGGNTEAFF.

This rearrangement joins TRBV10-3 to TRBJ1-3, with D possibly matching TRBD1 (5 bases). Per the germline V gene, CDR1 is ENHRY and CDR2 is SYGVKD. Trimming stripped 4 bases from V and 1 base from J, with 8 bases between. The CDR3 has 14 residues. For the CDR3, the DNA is TGTGCCATCAGTGCAGAGGGGTCTGGAAACACCATATATTTT. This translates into CAISAEGSGNTIYF.